Below are 9 T cell receptor beta chains sequenced from a single sample in a study of early T cells in non-severe SARS-CoV-2 infection. Each CDR3 protein gets one entry after TCRdb re-called the 5' RACE reads with MiXCR. The data contain over 80,000 distinct CDR3 sequences, 14% of them singletons. The sequencing input was whole blood. All receptors derive from an adult who was a healthcare worker with PCR-confirmed SARS-CoV-2 infection or an uninfected control (not recorded which).

The genes are TRBV4-2 and TRBJ1-2, with D maybe TRBD1 (5 bases). The germline V and J ends were trimmed by 4 bases and 2 bases, with 17 bases remaining between them. The CDR3 extends over 16 amino acids. Germline values: CDR1 LGHNA, CDR2 YNFKEQ. The CDR3, as DNA: TGTGCCAGCAGCCCACGCGGGGCAGAAGAAAACTATGGCTACACCTTC. Translating it yields CASSPRGAEENYGYTF.

This clonotype showed up many times. This chain links TRBV4-3 with TRBJ2-1; D perhaps matches TRBD2 (6 bases). Deletions cut 4 bases from V and 7 bases from J, with 11 bases between. This CDR3 spans 13 amino acids. Germline-derived CDR1 and CDR2 are LGHNA and YSLEER. The CDR3 here is CASSPTSLNEQFF. The CDR3 bases are TGCGCCAGCAGCCCGACTAGTCTGAATGAGCAGTTCTTC.

This clonotype showed up just a few times. This chain links TRBV18 with TRBJ2-5, with D perhaps matching TRBD2 (6 bases). CDR1 is KGHSH, CDR2 LQKENI, per germline. The CDR3 is 16 residues long. Trimming stripped 0 bases from V and 5 bases from J, with 16 bases between. This CDR3 reads CASSPPEGGFEETQYF. CDR3 sequence (DNA): TGTGCCAGCTCACCACCGGAGGGCGGGTTTGAGGAGACCCAGTACTTC.

This clonotype was seen more than once but under ten times. V is TRBV3-1 and J is TRBJ1-1, with unresolved D. Per germline, CDR1 LGHDT and CDR2 YNNKEL (reference sequence). V lost 4 bases and J 11 bases, leaving 20 bases between the germline ends. The CDR3 length is 14 residues. The chain's CDR3 is CASSPEGLGGLAFF. For the CDR3, the DNA is TGTGCCAGCAGCCCGGAGGGTCTCGGAGGGCTGGCTTTCTTT. The full variable domain, with the rest looked up from reference TRBV3-1 and TRBJ1-1, is DTAVSQTPKYLVTQMGNDKSIKCEQNLGHDTMYWYKQDSKKFLKIMFSYNNKELIINETVPNRFSPKSPDKAHLNLHINSLELGDSAVYFCASSPEGLGGLAFFGQGTRLTVV.

There are a few counts of this clonotype. The chain joins TRBV27 to TRBJ1-1; D not certain. The CDR3 has 15 amino acids. V shed 3 bases and J shed 5 bases, with 16 bases lying between them. Looked up from germline, CDR1 is MNHEY and CDR2 is SMNVEV (reference sequence). The CDR3 sequence: CASSLAVNVGTEAFF. The CDR3 DNA is TGTGCCAGCAGTTTGGCAGTAAACGTAGGGACTGAAGCTTTCTTT.

A few counts support this clonotype. The chain has TRBV7-9 and TRBJ2-5; D may be TRBD2 (6 bases). CDR1 is SEHNR, CDR2 FQNEAQ, per germline (reference sequence). V was cut by 7 bases and J by 3 bases, with 12 bases left in between. The CDR3 contains 13 residues. The CDR3 DNA reads as TGTGCCAGCACCACCGGGGGAGAAGAGACCCAGTACTTC. This sequence encodes CASTTGGEETQYF.

CDR3 protein: CSATTGYGYTF. As DNA, the CDR3 is TGCAGCGCTACCACGGGCTATGGCTACACCTTC. The chain is built from TRBV29-1 and TRBJ1-2; D gene uncertain. Trimming stripped 7 bases from V and 4 bases from J, with 10 bases between. Germline CDR1 and CDR2: SQVTM and ANQGSEA. There are 11 residues in the CDR3.

Many counts were recorded for this clonotype. The rearrangement uses TRBV5-1 and TRBJ1-1; D remains unclear. The CDR3 is 17 amino acids. The germline V and J ends were trimmed by 0 bases and 4 bases, with 19 bases remaining between them. The V gene's germline CDR1 is SGHRS and CDR2 YFSETQ. DNA of the CDR3: TGCGCCAGCAGCTTGGAGGTTCCGGGAAACTCGGGCACTGAAGCTTTCTTT. Amino acids: CASSLEVPGNSGTEAFF.

The chain combines TRBV10-3 with TRBJ1-1; the D is unclear. V dropped 0 bases and J dropped 8 bases, with 16 bases sitting between them. Germline V gene lookup returns CDR1 ENHRY and CDR2 SYGVKD. There are 15 residues in the CDR3. CDR3 amino acids: CAISESYKGGPEAFF. The CDR3, as DNA: TGTGCCATCAGTGAGTCCTATAAGGGTGGCCCCGAAGCTTTCTTT.